This entry lists 6 T cell receptor beta chains sequenced from one sample in a study of control samples from healthy donors and cancer patients. Measured with immunoSEQ multiplex PCR; TCRdb has only the in-frame clones, and not every one. Of 170,000 or so clones listed, around nine tenths are singletons. Source material: blood. The source is a man aged 25 to 40 in good health.

The rearrangement links TRBV9 to TRBJ1-2, with D unclear. Germline CDR1 and CDR2: SGDLS and YYNGEE. The CDR3 spans 16 residues. V was cut by 3 bases and J by 2 bases, with 17 bases left in between. CDR3 protein: CASSEGTGHLNYGYTF. The CDR3 DNA sequence: TGTGCCAGCAGCGAGGGAACGGGTCACCTGAACTATGGCTACACCTTC. Complete variable domain (other parts from reference TRBV9 and TRBJ1-2): DSGVTQTPKHLITATGQRVTLRCSPRSGDLSVYWYQQSLDQGLQFLIQYYNGEERAKGNILERFSAQQFPDLHSELNLSSLELGDSALYFCASSEGTGHLNYGYTFGSGTRLTVV.

The chain recombines TRBV28 with TRBJ1-2; unclear D gene. V was trimmed by 3 bases and J by 4 bases, leaving 12 bases between them. Germline CDR1 and CDR2: MDHEN and SYDVKM. This CDR3 has 14 amino acids. This CDR3 reads CASSFAQTRYGYTF. DNA of the CDR3: TGTGCCAGCAGTTTTGCCCAGACGCGCTATGGCTACACCTTC.

The chain links TRBV10-1 to TRBJ2-3; 11 nucleotides align to TRBD2. CDR1 WNHNN and CDR2 SYGVQD come from the germline V gene (reference sequence). With V trimmed by 2 bases and J by 6 bases, 7 bases remained unmatched. This CDR3 contains 16 residues. The CDR3 here is CASSELAGGLVDTQYF. The CDR3 DNA is TGCGCCAGCAGTGAGCTAGCGGGAGGACTAGTGGATACGCAGTATTTT.

This clone is a singleton in its sample. The chain uses TRBV19 and TRBJ1-4, with D perhaps matching TRBD1 (5 bases). CDR3 length: 16 residues. Trimming left V 1 base short and J 8 bases short, with 17 bases between. The germline V gene has CDR1 LNHDA and CDR2 SQIVND (reference sequence). The CDR3 protein is CASSIATGRDVEKLFF. Here the CDR3 DNA reads TGTGCCAGTAGTATAGCTACAGGCCGGGATGTAGAAAAACTGTTTTTT.

The chain is built from TRBV4-3 and TRBJ1-5; D is possibly TRBD1 (5 bases). V lost 4 bases, J lost 6 bases, and 10 bases lay in between. CDR1 and CDR2 from the germline V gene are LGHNA and YSLEER. The CDR3 spans 13 residues. CDR3 loop: CASSPAGGQPQHF. The CDR3 DNA sequence: TGCGCCAGCAGCCCCGCGGGGGGTCAGCCCCAGCATTTT.

This chain uses TRBV7-3 with TRBJ2-5; 10 nucleotides agree with TRBD2. This CDR3 is 14 amino acids long. CDR1 is SGHTA, CDR2 FQGTGA, per germline. V lost 3 bases and J lost 2; bases outside the gene matches: 0. DNA for the CDR3: TGTGCCAGCAGCTTGACTAGCGGGCAAGAGACCCAGTACTTC. It is translated as CASSLTSGQETQYF.